The next 24 T cell receptor beta chains were all read from a single sample in a study of cytomegalovirus exposure and HLA in healthy donors (TCRdb year 2017). The library was made by the immunoSEQ multiplex PCR assay. The multiplex PCR relied on a mix of 60 forward primers for TCR Vbeta segments and 13 reverse primers for TCR Jbeta segments. In its TCRdb copy, this immuneACCESS table keeps in-frame sequences only and misses some clones. Where compared with another copy, unresolved V genes explain less than half of these, and the others have no known cause. This sample comprises 90,000 to 150,000 clones, around 75% of them detected only once. Less than 3.5% of the sample rests with the top ten. Sequenced sample: PBMCs. The origin of the receptors is a middle-aged woman in good health and CMV-seropositive.

The chain joins TRBV27 to TRBJ1-1, with TRBD1 identical over 8 bases. The CDR3 runs 11 residues. The trim removed 9 bases at V and 8 bases at J, leaving 5 bases unmatched. Germline CDR1 is MNHEY and CDR2 is SMNVEV (reference sequence). The CDR3 DNA reads as TGTGCCAGTTCAGGGGGCCGAGAAGCTTTCTTT. As protein: CASSGGREAFF.

The chain uses TRBV5-1 and TRBJ2-3; TRBD2 might be the D (6 bases). The V gene lost 4 bases and the J gene lost 2 bases, with 11 bases spanning the gap. The CDR3 is 14 residues long. CDR1 is SGHRS and CDR2 is YFSETQ in the germline V gene. CDR3 sequence: CASSRETPTDTQYF. CDR3 bases: TGCGCCAGCAGCCGGGAGACCCCCACAGATACGCAGTATTTT. Together with reference TRBV5-1 and TRBJ2-3, the CDR3 gives the full variable domain: KAGVTQTPRYLIKTRGQQVTLSCSPISGHRSVSWYQQTPGQGLQFLFEYFSETQRNKGNFPGRFSGRQFSNSRSEMNVSTLELGDSALYLCASSRETPTDTQYFGPGTRLTVL.

The chain recombines TRBV29-1 with TRBJ2-5; perhaps TRBD2 as D (6 bases). The J call may be incorrect, as the DNA end agrees better with TRBJ2-7. The CDR3 extends over 14 amino acids. Germline CDR1 SQVTM, CDR2 ANQGSEA. The CDR3 loop reads CSVEDSGVGDEQYF. CDR3 in DNA: TGCAGCGTTGAAGATTCGGGAGTTGGCGACGAGCAGTACTTC.

The chain recombines TRBV2 with TRBJ2-7; the match to TRBD2 covers 10 bases. Losses at the gene ends were 2 bases for V and 9 bases for J; bases not matched to a gene: 10. In germline, CDR1 is SNHLY, CDR2 FYNNEI. This CDR3 region has 15 residues. Here the CDR3 reads CASSEIEREGVGQYF. DNA of the CDR3: TGTGCCAGCAGTGAAATCGAGCGGGAGGGTGTGGGGCAGTACTTC.

V usage is TRBV28 and J usage is TRBJ2-5, with 8 bases that match TRBD1. Germline V gene data show CDR1 as MDHEN and CDR2 as SYDVKM. CDR3 size: 15 residues. Losses at the gene ends were 2 bases for V and 5 bases for J; bases not matched to a gene: 7. The CDR3 DNA sequence: TGTGCCAGCAGTTTAGTCGGACAGGGTAGGGAGACCCAGTACTTC. It codes for CASSLVGQGRETQYF.

The V and J genes are TRBV6-1 and TRBJ1-2, with D perhaps matching TRBD1 (6 bases). This CDR3 contains 14 residues. V was shortened by 4 bases and J by 4 bases, with 13 bases between the two germline ends. CDR1 is MNHNS, CDR2 SASEGT, per germline. The CDR3 spells CASSVGTTGYGYTF. The CDR3 DNA reads TGTGCCAGCAGTGTGGGGACAACAGGCTATGGCTACACCTTC.

This clone appeared once. The chain recombines TRBV4-1 with TRBJ2-7, with a weak D call TRBD2 (7 bases). Germline values: CDR1 MGHRA, CDR2 YSYEKL. With 3 bases removed from V and 4 bases from J, the gap between germline ends came to 16 bases. This CDR3 is built from 15 residues. CDR3 protein: CASSQSTGGDYEQYF. The CDR3, as DNA: TGCGCCAGCAGCCAGTCCACGGGGGGCGATTACGAGCAGTACTTC.

The rearrangement uses TRBV7-8 and TRBJ1-1, with TRBD1 as a possible D gene (6 bases). V lost 5 bases, J lost 1 base, and 14 bases lay in between. Germline V gives CDR1 SGHVS, CDR2 FQNEAQ. The CDR3 extends over 15 amino acids. This chain's CDR3 is CASSQTGHPNTEAFF. As DNA, the CDR3 is TGTGCCAGCAGCCAGACGGGACACCCGAACACTGAAGCTTTCTTT.

V usage is TRBV19 and J usage is TRBJ2-1, with D perhaps TRBD2 (6 bases). The CDR3 has 18 amino acids. V was cut by 9 bases and J by 1 base, with 25 bases left in between. Germline-derived CDR1 and CDR2 are LNHDA and SQIVND (reference sequence). CDR3 sequence: CASHPGGGGVISYNEQFF. The CDR3 bases are TGTGCCAGCCACCCAGGAGGCGGCGGGGTAATTTCCTACAATGAGCAGTTCTTC.

This chain links TRBV7-6 with TRBJ2-5; 12 nucleotides line up with TRBD2. With 2 bases clipped from V and 0 bases from J, the junction kept 1 base outside the gene matches. The CDR3 loop spans 16 amino acids. CDR1 is SGHVS, CDR2 FNYEAQ, per germline. The CDR3 DNA reads TGTGCCAGCAGCTTAAGACTAGCGGGGGACCAAGAGACCCAGTACTTC. This gives the protein CASSLRLAGDQETQYF.

The rearrangement joins TRBV7-2 to TRBJ2-3; 7 nucleotides line up with TRBD1. The germline gives CDR1 SGHTA, CDR2 FQGNSA. The ends lost 1 base at V and 9 bases at J; junction bases unmatched: 16. The CDR3 sequence is 17 residues long. The CDR3 here is CASSLGIPGQSRRTQYF. Written as DNA, the CDR3 is TGTGCCAGCAGCTTAGGGATACCGGGACAGAGTCGGAGGACGCAGTATTTT.

J is TRBJ1-5 and V is TRBV2; no clear D. CDR3 length: 13 amino acids. V lost 8 bases and J lost 2, with 10 bases in between. Looked up from germline, CDR1 is SNHLY and CDR2 is FYNNEI. The CDR3 DNA reads TGTGCCAGCGTCGGGGAGGGCAATCAGCCCCAGCATTTT. Protein product: CASVGEGNQPQHF.

This clone was seen only once. The chain joins TRBV30 to TRBJ2-3; TRBD2 matches 8 bases. The CDR3 spans 14 residues. V shed 4 bases and J 2 bases; nucleotides not matched to a gene: 5. Germline V gene sequence: CDR1 GTSNPN, CDR2 SVGIG (reference sequence). The CDR3 nucleotides read TGTGCCTGGAAGCGGGGGCCGAACACAGATACGCAGTATTTT. As protein: CAWKRGPNTDTQYF. Based on the CDR3 plus reference TRBV30 and TRBJ2-3, the full variable domain is SQTIHQWPATLVQPVGSPLSLECTVEGTSNPNLYWYRQAAGRGLQLLFYSVGIGQISSEVPQNLSASRPQDRQFILSSKKLLLSDSGFYLCAWKRGPNTDTQYFGPGTRLTVL.

The genes are TRBV18 and TRBJ1-3; 8 bases align to TRBD1. Germline V CDR1 and CDR2: KGHSH, LQKENI. Trimming cost V 3 bases and J 2 bases; bases outside gene matches: 3. This CDR3 comprises 15 residues. In DNA form, the CDR3 reads TGTGCCAGCTCACCCTCAGGGGGCACTGGAAACACCATATATTTT. Translation: CASSPSGGTGNTIYF. The whole variable domain, filled in from reference TRBV18 and TRBJ1-3, reads NAGVMQNPRHLVRRRGQEARLRCSPMKGHSHVYWYRQLPEEGLKFMVYLQKENIIDESGMPKERFSAEFPKEGPSILRIQQVVRGDSAAYFCASSPSGGTGNTIYFGEGSWLTVV.

The chain links TRBV29-1 to TRBJ1-2; D may be TRBD1 (6 bases). The CDR3 contains 14 residues. The germline CDR1 and CDR2 sequences are SQVTM and ANQGSEA. Trimming removed 5 bases from V and 8 bases from J, with 21 bases in between. The CDR3 coding sequence is TGCAGCGTTCTTACCAGGGCAGGGGTCCCAGGCTACACCTTC. This sequence encodes CSVLTRAGVPGYTF. Together with reference TRBV29-1 and TRBJ1-2, the CDR3 gives the full variable domain: SAVISQKPSRDICQRGTSLTIQCQVDSQVTMMFWYRQQPGQSLTLIATANQGSEATYESGFVIDKFPISRPNLTFSTLTVSNMSPEDSSIYLCSVLTRAGVPGYTFGSGTRLTVV.

The chain is built from TRBV4-3 and TRBJ2-3, with 7 bases lining up with TRBD2. The junction had 12 bases not matched to a gene; V was cut back by 6 bases and J by 6 bases. Germline V gene sequence: CDR1 LGHNA, CDR2 YSLEER. CDR3 length equals 15 residues. The CDR3 spells CASRSGLAVGDTQYF. CDR3 nucleotide sequence: TGCGCCAGCAGGTCGGGGCTAGCGGTTGGGGATACGCAGTATTTT.

The chain uses TRBV6-1 and TRBJ1-1; the match to TRBD1 covers 7 bases. This CDR3 contains 14 residues. V was pared by 1 base and J by 5 bases, with 4 bases of the junction left unmatched. The germline V gene encodes CDR1 MNHNS and CDR2 SASEGT. As DNA, the CDR3 is TGTGCCAGCAGTGAAGTGATACAGGGGACTGAAGCTTTCTTT. Translating it yields CASSEVIQGTEAFF.

This clone was observed once. The chain uses TRBV4-1 and TRBJ1-5; 9 nucleotides align to TRBD1. The V gene end was trimmed by 1 base and the J gene end by 4 bases; junction bases not matched to a gene: 8. The CDR3 covers 17 residues. Germline V CDR1 and CDR2: MGHRA, YSYEKL. DNA of the CDR3: TGCGCCAGCAGCCAAGGACGGATGACAGGGGGTAATCAGCCCCAGCATTTT. It specifies CASSQGRMTGGNQPQHF.

CDR3 DNA sequence: TGTGCCAGCAGACGCAGGACTAGCGGCGGGGAGACCCAGTACTTC. Its translation: CASRRRTSGGETQYF. The chain uses TRBV7-2 and TRBJ2-5, with 10 positions matching TRBD2. The germline V gene encodes CDR1 SGHTA and CDR2 FQGNSA. V shed 6 bases, J shed 5 bases, and the junction held 9 bases outside the gene matches. This CDR3 region has 15 residues.

The J gene is TRBJ2-1, the V gene TRBV7-9, with 8 bases identical to TRBD1. With V trimmed by 2 bases and J by 9 bases, 6 bases remained unmatched. The CDR3 totals 14 residues. The germline CDR1 and CDR2 sequences are SEHNR and FQNEAQ (reference sequence). The CDR3, as DNA: TGTGCCAGCAGCTTATACCGACAGGGGTCTGAGCAGTTCTTC. Its protein is CASSLYRQGSEQFF.

The rearrangement links TRBV29-1 to TRBJ2-7; tentative D call: TRBD2 (6 bases). The CDR3 is 13 residues long. Germline V lookup: CDR1 SQVTM, CDR2 ANQGSEA. Trimming stripped 5 bases from V and 3 bases from J, with 14 bases between. The CDR3 DNA is TGCAGCGTTTCCGGGACTGGCCTCTACGAGCAGTACTTC. This sequence encodes CSVSGTGLYEQYF.

The genes are TRBV7-3 and TRBJ2-2; 8 nucleotides agree with TRBD1. The CDR3 runs to 14 residues. The J segment lost 6 bases and the V segment lost 5 bases, leaving 5 bases of the junction unmatched. Looked up from germline, CDR1 is SGHTA and CDR2 is FQGTGA. The CDR3 protein is CASSMTGESGELFF. The CDR3 DNA follows: TGTGCCAGCAGCATGACAGGGGAGTCCGGGGAGCTGTTTTTT. The full variable domain, with the rest looked up from reference TRBV7-3 and TRBJ2-2, is GAGVSQTPSNKVTEKGKYVELRCDPISGHTALYWYRQSLGQGPEFLIYFQGTGAADDSGLPNDRFFAVRPEGSVSTLKIQRTERGDSAVYLCASSMTGESGELFFGEGSRLTVL.

The CDR3: CASSLFRRTVNNEQFF. In DNA, the CDR3 is TGTGCCAGCAGCTTGTTTCGAAGAACAGTTAACAATGAGCAGTTCTTC. This chain uses TRBV7-2 with TRBJ2-1; D is undetermined. This CDR3 is built from 16 residues. CDR1 SGHTA and CDR2 FQGNSA come from the germline V gene. Deletions cut 3 bases from V and 5 bases from J, with 17 bases between.

In its sample, this clone was seen a few times. This rearrangement joins TRBV4-3 to TRBJ2-1; TRBD1 might be the D (5 bases). The germline V gene has CDR1 LGHNA and CDR2 YSLEER. The CDR3 has 14 amino acids. V dropped 0 bases and J dropped 6 bases, with 9 bases sitting between them. In DNA, the CDR3 is TGCGCCAGCAGCCAAGATGGGGCGGCCAATGAGCAGTTCTTC. This gives the protein CASSQDGAANEQFF.